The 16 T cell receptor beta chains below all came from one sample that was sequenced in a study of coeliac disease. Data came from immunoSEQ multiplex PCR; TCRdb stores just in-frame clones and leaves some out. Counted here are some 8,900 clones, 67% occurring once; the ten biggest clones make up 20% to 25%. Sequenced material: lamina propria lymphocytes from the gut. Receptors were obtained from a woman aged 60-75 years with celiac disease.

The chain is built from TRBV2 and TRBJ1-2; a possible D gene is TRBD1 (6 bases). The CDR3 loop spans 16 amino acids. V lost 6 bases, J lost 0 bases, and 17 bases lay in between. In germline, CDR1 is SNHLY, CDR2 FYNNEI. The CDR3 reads CASRPGQNKANYGYTF. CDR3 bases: TGTGCCAGCAGACCCGGACAGAATAAAGCTAACTATGGCTACACCTTC.

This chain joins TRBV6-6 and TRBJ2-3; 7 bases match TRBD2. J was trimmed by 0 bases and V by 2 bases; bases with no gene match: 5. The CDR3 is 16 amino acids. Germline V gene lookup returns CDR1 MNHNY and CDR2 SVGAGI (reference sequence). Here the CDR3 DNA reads TGTGCCAGCAGTTACAGCGGGGCACGTAGCACAGATACGCAGTATTTT. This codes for CASSYSGARSTDTQYF.

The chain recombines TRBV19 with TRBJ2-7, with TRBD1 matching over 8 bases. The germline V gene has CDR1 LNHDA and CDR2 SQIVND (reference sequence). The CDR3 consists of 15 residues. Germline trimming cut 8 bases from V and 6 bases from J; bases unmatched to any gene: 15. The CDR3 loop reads CASGNPRQGSGEQYF. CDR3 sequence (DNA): TGTGCCAGTGGAAACCCACGACAGGGGAGTGGCGAGCAGTACTTC.

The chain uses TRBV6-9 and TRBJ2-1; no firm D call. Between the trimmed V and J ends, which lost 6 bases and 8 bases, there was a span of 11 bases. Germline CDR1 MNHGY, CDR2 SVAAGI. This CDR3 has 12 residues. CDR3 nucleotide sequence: TGTGCCAGCAGAGGCCTGGGCGATGAGCAGTTCTTC. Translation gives CASRGLGDEQFF.

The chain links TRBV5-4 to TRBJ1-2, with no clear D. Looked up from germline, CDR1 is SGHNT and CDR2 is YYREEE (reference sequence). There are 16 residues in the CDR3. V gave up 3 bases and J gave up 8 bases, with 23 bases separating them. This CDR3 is CASSSKGGRQSKGYTF. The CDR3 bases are TGTGCCAGCAGCTCGAAGGGAGGAAGGCAGTCGAAAGGCTACACCTTC.

The CDR3 here is CASSWARMNTEAFF. The DNA of the CDR3 is TGTGCCAGCAGCTGGGCCAGGATGAACACTGAAGCTTTCTTT. This chain uses TRBV7-2 with TRBJ1-1; D is unresolved. Trimming stripped 4 bases from V and 0 bases from J, with 9 bases between. CDR1 and CDR2 from the germline V gene are SGHTA and FQGNSA. This CDR3 is 14 amino acids long.

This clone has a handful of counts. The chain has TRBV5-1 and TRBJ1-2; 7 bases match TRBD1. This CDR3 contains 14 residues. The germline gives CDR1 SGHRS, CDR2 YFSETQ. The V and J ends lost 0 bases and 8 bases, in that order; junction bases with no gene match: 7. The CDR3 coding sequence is TGCGCCAGCAGCTTGGGCACGACAGGGTTGGGCTACACCTTC. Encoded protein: CASSLGTTGLGYTF.

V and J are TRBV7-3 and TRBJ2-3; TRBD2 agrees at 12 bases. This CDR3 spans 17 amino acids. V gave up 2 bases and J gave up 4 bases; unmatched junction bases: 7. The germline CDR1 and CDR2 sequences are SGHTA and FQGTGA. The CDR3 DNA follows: TGTGCCAGCAGCTTATCGGCTAGCGGGAGGGGCGCAGATACGCAGTATTTT. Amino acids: CASSLSASGRGADTQYF.

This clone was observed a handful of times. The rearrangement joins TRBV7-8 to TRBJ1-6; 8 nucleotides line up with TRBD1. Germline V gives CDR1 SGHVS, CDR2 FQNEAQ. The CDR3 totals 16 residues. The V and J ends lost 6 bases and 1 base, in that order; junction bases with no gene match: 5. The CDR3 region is CASSSRTGSYNSPLHF. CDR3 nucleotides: TGTGCCAGCAGTTCCCGGACAGGGTCCTATAATTCACCCCTCCACTTT.

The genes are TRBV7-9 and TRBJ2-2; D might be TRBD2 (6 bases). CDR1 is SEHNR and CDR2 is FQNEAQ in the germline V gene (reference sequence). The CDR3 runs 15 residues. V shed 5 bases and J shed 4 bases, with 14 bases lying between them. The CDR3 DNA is TGTGCCAGCAGCCACACACGGCGGGGCACCGGGGAGCTGTTTTTT. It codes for CASSHTRRGTGELFF.

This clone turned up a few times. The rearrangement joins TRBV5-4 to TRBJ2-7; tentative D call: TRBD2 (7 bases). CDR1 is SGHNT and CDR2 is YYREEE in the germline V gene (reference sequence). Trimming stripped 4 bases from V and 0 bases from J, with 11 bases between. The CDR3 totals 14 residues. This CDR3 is CASSPGGPSYEQYF. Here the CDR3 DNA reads TGTGCCAGCAGCCCCGGGGGGCCCTCCTACGAGCAGTACTTC.

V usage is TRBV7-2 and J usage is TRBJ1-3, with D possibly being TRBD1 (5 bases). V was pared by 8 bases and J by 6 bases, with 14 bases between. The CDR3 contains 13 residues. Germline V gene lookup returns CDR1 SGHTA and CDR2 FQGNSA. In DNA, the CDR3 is TGTGCCAGCGGCGTCAGGGTAGAAAACACCATATATTTT. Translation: CASGVRVENTIYF.

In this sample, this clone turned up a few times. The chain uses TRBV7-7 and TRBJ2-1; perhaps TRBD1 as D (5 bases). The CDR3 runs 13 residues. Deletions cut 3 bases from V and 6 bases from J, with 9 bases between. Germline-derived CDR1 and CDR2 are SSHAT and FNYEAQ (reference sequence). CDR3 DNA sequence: TGTGCCAGCAGCTTCGGGCAGGGCAATGAGCAGTTCTTC. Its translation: CASSFGQGNEQFF.

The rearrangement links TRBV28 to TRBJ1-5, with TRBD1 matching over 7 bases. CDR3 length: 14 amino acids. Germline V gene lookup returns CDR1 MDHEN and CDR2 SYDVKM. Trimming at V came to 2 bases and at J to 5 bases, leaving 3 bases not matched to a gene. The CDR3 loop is CASSLAGGYQPQHF. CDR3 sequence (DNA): TGTGCCAGCAGTTTAGCAGGGGGTTATCAGCCCCAGCATTTT.

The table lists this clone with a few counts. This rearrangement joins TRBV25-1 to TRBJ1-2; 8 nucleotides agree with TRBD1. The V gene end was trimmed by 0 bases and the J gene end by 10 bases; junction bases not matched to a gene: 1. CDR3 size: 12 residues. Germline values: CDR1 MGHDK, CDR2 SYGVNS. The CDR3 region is CASSEYRGLYTF. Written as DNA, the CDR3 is TGTGCCAGCAGTGAATACAGGGGGCTCTACACCTTC.

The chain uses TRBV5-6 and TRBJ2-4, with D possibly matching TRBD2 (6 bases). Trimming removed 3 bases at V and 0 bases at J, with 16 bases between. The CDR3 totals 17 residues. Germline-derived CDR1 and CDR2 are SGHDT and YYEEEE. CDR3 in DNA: TGTGCCAGCAGCTCGACTCGGTCGGGACTAGCCAAAAACATTCAGTACTTC. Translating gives CASSSTRSGLAKNIQYF.